The 9 T cell receptor beta chains below all came from one sample that was sequenced in a study of OX40 agonist ivuxolimab in advanced cancers. Profiled with immunoSEQ multiplex PCR; TCRdb holds only in-frame clones, not every one. This table holds 57,000 or so clones, less than 90% found once. The starting material was CD4+ or CD8+ T cells sorted from blood, obtained in a trial of the OX40 agonist ivuxolimab. The origin of the receptors is an adult with an advanced solid tumor such as melanoma, head and neck, liver or kidney cancer.

This chain connects TRBV27 to TRBJ1-6, with D perhaps TRBD1 (5 bases). The CDR3 loop spans 16 amino acids. Germline V lookup: CDR1 MNHEY, CDR2 SMNVEV (reference sequence). V was trimmed by 3 bases and J by 6 bases, leaving 15 bases between them. CDR3 in amino acids: CASSFFGAVGNSPLHF. CDR3 DNA sequence: TGTGCCAGCAGTTTTTTTGGGGCGGTGGGTAATTCACCCCTCCACTTT.

This clone was recorded only once. V gene TRBV6-5 combines with J gene TRBJ1-4; tentatively, D is TRBD1 (6 bases). This CDR3 has 16 residues. Germline loops: CDR1 MNHEY, CDR2 SVGAGI. V was trimmed by 0 bases and J by 6 bases, leaving 14 bases between them. CDR3 sequence reads: CASSYSLNRVDEKLFF. In nucleotides, the CDR3 is TGTGCCAGCAGTTACTCGTTAAACAGGGTCGATGAAAAACTGTTTTTT.

The rearrangement uses TRBV19 and TRBJ1-5, with D possibly being TRBD1 (5 bases). The V and J ends lost 1 base and 0 bases respectively, with 13 bases between them. Germline-derived CDR1 and CDR2 are LNHDA and SQIVND (reference sequence). The CDR3 extends over 17 amino acids. CDR3 region: CASSIGGGSLSNQPQHF. Written as DNA, the CDR3 is TGTGCCAGTAGTATAGGGGGCGGGTCCCTTAGCAATCAGCCCCAGCATTTT.

This clone has a single count. This chain connects TRBV28 to TRBJ1-1; no reliable D call. Germline lookup yields CDR1 MDHEN and CDR2 SYDVKM. The CDR3 is 14 amino acids. Trimming cost V 6 bases and J 0 bases, with 11 bases left between them. In nucleotides, the CDR3 is TGTGCCAGCAGCGGGGTTCCCCTGAACACTGAAGCTTTCTTT. It encodes CASSGVPLNTEAFF.

The chain has TRBV19 and TRBJ2-2; 10 bases agree with TRBD2. The V gene end was trimmed by 8 bases and the J gene end by 4 bases; junction bases not matched to a gene: 7. CDR3 size: 15 residues. Germline V gives CDR1 LNHDA, CDR2 SQIVND (reference sequence). CDR3 nucleotides: TGTGCCAGTGGACTAGCGGTACCTTTCACCGGGGAGCTGTTTTTT. It specifies CASGLAVPFTGELFF.

J is TRBJ1-6 and V is TRBV11-2, with 7 bases matching TRBD1. The CDR3 spans 15 residues. Germline V gene data show CDR1 as SGHAT and CDR2 as FQNNGV. V shed 5 bases, J shed 9 bases, and the junction held 10 bases outside the gene matches. This CDR3 reads CASSPRQGPSSPLHF. The CDR3, as DNA: TGTGCCAGCAGCCCGCGACAGGGCCCGAGTTCACCCCTCCACTTT.

The chain carries TRBV5-1 and TRBJ2-5; TRBD1 or TRBD2 may be the D gene (5 bases each). Trimming cost V 0 bases and J 5 bases, with 8 bases left between them. CDR3 length: 13 residues. Germline lookup yields CDR1 SGHRS and CDR2 YFSETQ. The CDR3 loop reads CASSLGGYETQYF. As DNA, the CDR3 is TGCGCCAGCAGCTTGGGGGGGTATGAGACCCAGTACTTC.

The chain combines TRBV5-3 with TRBJ2-7; TRBD2 might be the D (6 bases). TRBV5-3 is an ORF, with its function uncertain. The CDR3 is made up of 14 amino acids. The ends were cut back, 2 bases at V and 3 bases at J, with 12 bases in the middle. CDR3 DNA: TGTGCCAGAAGCTTTCGGGGGATCGACTACGAGCAGTACTTC. The encoded protein is CARSFRGIDYEQYF.

In the case of this clone: This may arise from a read error, as a much more abundant clone is one base away. The J gene is TRBJ1-6, the V gene TRBV2; D gene ambiguous. V lost 8 bases and J lost 9, with 14 bases in between. This CDR3 region has 13 residues. Germline loops: CDR1 SNHLY, CDR2 FYNNEI. Here the CDR3 DNA reads TGTGCCAGCGCGAAGGGTGAAGGTTCACCCCTCCACTTT. This encodes CASAKGEGSPLHF. The variable domain in full, completed from reference TRBV2 and TRBJ1-6, reads EPEVTQTPSHQVTQMGQEVILRCVPISNHLYFYWYRQILGQKVEFLVSFYNNEISEKSEIFDDQFSVERPDGSNFTLKIRSTKLEDSAMYFCASAKGEGSPLHFGNGTRLTVT.